This T cell receptor (beta chain) came from a study of blood T cell repertoires in COVID-19. Study information: Acute and convalescent COVID-19 samples came from the United States, Italy and Spain. T cells, B-cell-depleted T cells, or PBMCs supplied cDNA or gDNA.

Study processing details: Nucleated cell counts were estimated from reference gene primer amplification. Profiling relied on immunoSEQ multiplex PCR, and the TCRdb table lists in-frame clones only, not all of them. D and trimming come from the DNA, and the V and J calls and clone size come from that table. In the table there are some 100,000 clones, about 85% of which are singletons. About this clone itself: The junction and the germline gene differ at one end; a read error may be behind it.

The specimen sequenced was peripheral blood. This TCR was recovered from a man aged 45-60 years with active or convalescent COVID-19.

The CDR3 reads CASSSTSGSGVF. The CDR3 DNA reads TGTGCCAGTAGTTCGACTAGCGGGAGCGGTGTCTTC. The gene calls are TRBV19 and TRBJ2-1; 12 bases fit TRBD2. Germline CDR1 reads LNHDA; CDR2 reads SQIVND (reference sequence). The CDR3 sequence is 12 residues long.